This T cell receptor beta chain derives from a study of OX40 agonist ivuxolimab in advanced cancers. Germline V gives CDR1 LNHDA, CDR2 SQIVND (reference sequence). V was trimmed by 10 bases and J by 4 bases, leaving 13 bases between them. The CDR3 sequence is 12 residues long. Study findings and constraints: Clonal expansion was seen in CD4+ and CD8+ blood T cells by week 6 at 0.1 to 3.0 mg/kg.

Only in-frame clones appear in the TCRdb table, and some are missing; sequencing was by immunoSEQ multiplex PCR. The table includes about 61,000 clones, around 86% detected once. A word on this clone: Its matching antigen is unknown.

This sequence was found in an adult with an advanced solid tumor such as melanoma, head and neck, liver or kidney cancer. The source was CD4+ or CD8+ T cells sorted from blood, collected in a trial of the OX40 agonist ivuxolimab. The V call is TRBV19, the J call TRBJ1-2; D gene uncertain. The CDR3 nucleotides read TGTGCCACCCGGTGGGCGGGCTATGGCTACACCTTC. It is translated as CATRWAGYGYTF.